Shown below are 30 T cell receptor beta chains from a single sample sequenced in a study of shared clonotypes between healthy human individuals. Assay: immunoSEQ multiplex PCR; the TCRdb copy retains only in-frame clones and omits some. The table shows over 750,000 clones, with 96% occurring only once. The naive CD8 population came from CD45RO-negative cells selected for CCR7, without terminally differentiated effector memory CD45RA+ cells. Input material: naive CD8+ T cells sorted from blood. The receptors originated from a man aged 25-40 years in good health.

Comments on this clone: The same CDR3 arises from other DNA sequences in this sample as well. The V and J genes are TRBV5-4 and TRBJ2-7, with D tentatively TRBD2 (5 bases). The germline V gene encodes CDR1 SGHNT and CDR2 YYREEE (reference sequence). The CDR3 totals 13 residues. V was clipped by 1 base and J by 2 bases, with 7 bases between them. The CDR3 DNA sequence: TGTGCCAGCAGCTTGTCGGGAACCTACGAGCAGTACTTC. Protein sequence: CASSLSGTYEQYF.

The chain uses TRBV5-1 and TRBJ2-7; no clear D. The CDR3 spans 14 residues. V was trimmed by 0 bases and J by 4 bases, leaving 11 bases between them. The germline gives CDR1 SGHRS, CDR2 YFSETQ. CDR3 loop: CASSLEGTNYEQYF. The CDR3 DNA sequence: TGCGCCAGCAGCTTGGAGGGAACTAATTACGAGCAGTACTTC.

Worth noting for this clone: Other DNA sequences from this sample encode an identical CDR3 as well. The chain combines TRBV2 with TRBJ1-1; D is uncertain. Germline V CDR1 and CDR2: SNHLY, FYNNEI. Trimming removed 7 bases from V and 8 bases from J, with 2 bases in between. The CDR3 contains 8 residues. CDR3 DNA sequence: TGTGCCAGCACAGAAGCTTTCTTT. Its protein product is CASTEAFF.

This chain joins TRBV30 and TRBJ1-5; 8 nucleotides match TRBD1. V trimming: 2 bases; J trimming: 7 bases; junction bases outside the gene matches: 4. The CDR3 contains 13 residues. Germline CDR1 and CDR2: GTSNPN and SVGIG (reference sequence). CDR3 in DNA: TGTGCCTGGAGTCAGGGGGCGGGGCAGCCCCAGCATTTT. It specifies CAWSQGAGQPQHF.

This clone appeared a single time. This chain uses TRBV15 with TRBJ2-1; 12 bases map to TRBD2. The V and J ends lost 1 base and 6 bases, in that order; junction bases with no gene match: 4. Germline values: CDR1 LNHNV, CDR2 YYDKDF (reference sequence). The CDR3 runs to 16 residues. The CDR3 is CATSRASGRARNEQFF. The DNA of the CDR3 is TGTGCCACCAGCAGAGCTAGCGGGAGGGCCCGCAATGAGCAGTTCTTC.

The chain joins TRBV27 to TRBJ2-5; D might be TRBD2 (5 bases). The CDR3 totals 14 residues. The germline V gene encodes CDR1 MNHEY and CDR2 SMNVEV (reference sequence). V gave up 3 bases and J gave up 2 bases, with 10 bases separating them. The CDR3 nucleotides are TGTGCCAGCAGTTTTCAGACTAATCAAGAGACCCAGTACTTC. Protein: CASSFQTNQETQYF.

Worth noting for this clone: Other DNA sequences of this sample code for an identical CDR3. J is TRBJ2-7 and V is TRBV6-6; TRBD2 matches 9 bases. The J segment lost 3 bases and the V segment lost 4 bases, leaving 4 bases of the junction unmatched. Per germline, CDR1 MNHNY and CDR2 SVGAGI (reference sequence). The CDR3 has 14 amino acids. The CDR3 DNA reads as TGTGCCAGCAGTTTATTAGCGGGAGACTACGAGCAGTACTTC. It specifies CASSLLAGDYEQYF.

J is TRBJ1-2 and V is TRBV9; 9 bases align to TRBD1. Germline V gene data show CDR1 as SGDLS and CDR2 as YYNGEE. V trimming: 3 bases; J trimming: 8 bases; junction bases outside the gene matches: 14. This CDR3 is 16 amino acids long. The CDR3 DNA is TGTGCCAGCAGCGCCCTCAAAAGGACAGGGGATGGCGGCTACACCTTC. Its protein is CASSALKRTGDGGYTF.

The V call is TRBV9, the J call TRBJ1-2; the D is unclear. Germline V gene lookup returns CDR1 SGDLS and CDR2 YYNGEE. The CDR3 is made up of 13 amino acids. Between the trimmed V and J ends, which lost 0 bases and 2 bases, there was a span of 5 bases. CDR3: CASSVAENYGYTF. CDR3 DNA: TGTGCCAGCAGCGTAGCCGAGAACTATGGCTACACCTTC.

The rearrangement links TRBV5-6 to TRBJ2-1; 10 bases are shared with TRBD2. The CDR3 covers 14 residues. V dropped 5 bases and J dropped 2; count of bases not matched to a gene: 1. The germline gives CDR1 SGHDT, CDR2 YYEEEE. For the CDR3, the DNA is TGTGCCAGCAGGGGGACTAGCGCCTACAATGAGCAGTTCTTC. Translated, it gives CASRGTSAYNEQFF.

V gene TRBV29-1 combines with J gene TRBJ1-2; no clear D. Germline CDR1 and CDR2: SQVTM and ANQGSEA. V dropped 2 bases and J dropped 13 bases, with 26 bases sitting between them. The CDR3 runs 15 residues. The CDR3 nucleotides read TGCAGCGTTGAATCGGGAGAACGACGTCATCAAGCTTGCACCTTC. Amino acids: CSVESGERRHQACTF.

This rearrangement joins TRBV14 to TRBJ1-3; D ambiguous. V lost 6 bases and J 1 base, leaving 13 bases between the germline ends. Per the germline V gene, CDR1 is SGHDN and CDR2 is FVKESK. CDR3 length equals 15 residues. As DNA, the CDR3 is TGTGCCAGCAGGCCAGCCACGGAGTCTGGAAACACCATATATTTT. This sequence encodes CASRPATESGNTIYF.

The rearrangement joins TRBV7-9 to TRBJ1-2; tentative D call: TRBD1 (6 bases). The germline V gene encodes CDR1 SEHNR and CDR2 FQNEAQ (reference sequence). V lost 4 bases and J 4 bases, leaving 16 bases between the germline ends. The CDR3 is 15 amino acids. CDR3: CASSWEPGQSYGYTF. CDR3 nucleotides: TGTGCCAGCAGCTGGGAGCCAGGACAGAGCTATGGCTACACCTTC.

The chain joins TRBV7-3 to TRBJ1-1; the D is unclear. Germline values: CDR1 SGHTA, CDR2 FQGTGA. V was trimmed by 4 bases and J by 6 bases, leaving 15 bases between them. The CDR3 totals 14 residues. The CDR3 is CASSSARLGAEAFF. CDR3 bases: TGTGCCAGCAGCTCGGCCAGATTAGGCGCTGAAGCTTTCTTT.

V gene TRBV6-1 combines with J gene TRBJ2-2; the D gene is possibly TRBD2 (5 bases). The CDR3 is made up of 15 amino acids. V was trimmed by 8 bases and J by 1 base, leaving 14 bases between them. Germline loops: CDR1 MNHNS, CDR2 SASEGT. The CDR3 DNA reads TGTGCCAGCGCTCGAGTCGGGGTGAACACCGGGGAGCTGTTTTTT. Translation: CASARVGVNTGELFF.

The CDR3 sequence is CASSPRDRRNETQYF. DNA of the CDR3: TGTGCCAGCAGTCCCAGGGACAGGCGGAACGAGACCCAGTACTTC. The chain employs TRBV25-1 and TRBJ2-5, with TRBD1 matching 8 bases. Germline trimming cut 5 bases from V and 5 bases from J; bases unmatched to any gene: 10. The CDR3 loop spans 15 amino acids. CDR1 is MGHDK, CDR2 SYGVNS, per germline. Supplemented by reference TRBV25-1 and TRBJ2-5, the full variable domain reads EADIYQTPRYLVIGTGKKITLECSQTMGHDKMYWYQQDPGMELHLIHYSYGVNSTEKGDLSSESTVSRIRTEHFPLTLESARPSHTSQYLCASSPRDRRNETQYFGPGTRLLVL.

This chain links TRBV14 with TRBJ2-1, with D tentatively TRBD2 (6 bases). This CDR3 has 15 residues. Germline CDR1 SGHDN, CDR2 FVKESK. V lost 1 base to trimming and J lost 0 bases, with 7 bases between them. The CDR3 nucleotides are TGTGCCAGCAGCCAAGTGCGGGACTCCTACAATGAGCAGTTCTTC. It yields the protein CASSQVRDSYNEQFF. The entire variable domain, with the rest obtained from reference TRBV14 and TRBJ2-1, is as follows: EAGVTQFPSHSVIEKGQTVTLRCDPISGHDNLYWYRRVMGKEIKFLLHFVKESKQDESGMPNNRFLAERTGGTYSTLKVQPAELEDSGVYFCASSQVRDSYNEQFFGPGTRLTVL.

The gene calls are TRBV5-1 and TRBJ2-1, with D unclear. The CDR3 spans 14 residues. V lost 0 bases to trimming and J lost 6 bases, with 10 bases between them. The germline V gene encodes CDR1 SGHRS and CDR2 YFSETQ. CDR3 sequence reads: CASSLVDPLNEQFF. The CDR3 DNA follows: TGCGCCAGCAGCTTGGTCGACCCACTCAATGAGCAGTTCTTC.

The chain joins TRBV29-1 to TRBJ1-1; D gene uncertain. Trimming removed 3 bases from V and 1 base from J, with 6 bases in between. The CDR3 runs to 12 residues. The germline CDR1 and CDR2 sequences are SQVTM and ANQGSEA. CDR3 in DNA: TGCAGCGTTGAGTTTGGGAACACTGAAGCTTTCTTT. Translated, it gives CSVEFGNTEAFF. Variable domain in full (rest from reference TRBV29-1 and TRBJ1-1): SAVISQKPSRDICQRGTSLTIQCQVDSQVTMMFWYRQQPGQSLTLIATANQGSEATYESGFVIDKFPISRPNLTFSTLTVSNMSPEDSSIYLCSVEFGNTEAFFGQGTRLTVV.

The chain carries TRBV7-9 and TRBJ2-7; D unresolved. Trimming took off 3 bases at V and 5 bases at J, with 14 bases between the two ends. The CDR3 runs 14 residues. Germline CDR1 and CDR2: SEHNR and FQNEAQ (reference sequence). CDR3 bases: TGTGCCAGCAGCTTGCAGGTTGCGGCTGACGAGCAGTACTTC. Translation gives CASSLQVAADEQYF.

The rearrangement links TRBV9 to TRBJ2-1; tentative D call: TRBD2 (6 bases). Germline loops: CDR1 SGDLS, CDR2 YYNGEE. The CDR3 extends over 14 amino acids. V was cut by 4 bases and J by 8 bases, with 16 bases left in between. DNA for the CDR3: TGTGCCAGCAGCCCATGGGGCGGAGGGGATGAGCAGTTCTTC. It specifies CASSPWGGGDEQFF.

As to this clone: Other DNA sequences from this sample encode an identical CDR3 as well. The chain couples TRBV27 to TRBJ2-1; 12 nucleotides line up with TRBD2. CDR3 length equals 15 residues. Germline values: CDR1 MNHEY, CDR2 SMNVEV (reference sequence). V lost 6 bases, J lost 8 bases, and 8 bases stayed unmatched. The CDR3 DNA sequence: TGTGCCAGCAGCTCAGGGACTAGCGGGTTTTATGAGCAGTTCTTC. Amino acid sequence: CASSSGTSGFYEQFF.

The V gene is TRBV9, the J gene TRBJ2-3; 9 bases agree with TRBD2. This CDR3 spans 17 amino acids. The V segment lost 0 bases and the J segment 4 bases; nucleotides outside the gene matches: 9. Germline CDR1 reads SGDLS; CDR2 reads YYNGEE. The chain's CDR3 is CASSVEGAGGPSDTQYF. CDR3 nucleotides: TGTGCCAGCAGCGTAGAGGGTGCGGGAGGGCCCTCAGATACGCAGTATTTT.

CDR3 loop: CASSYLPPTGGYEQYF. The CDR3 region has the DNA TGTGCCAGCAGTTACCTCCCTCCGACAGGGGGCTACGAGCAGTACTTC. V gene TRBV6-6 combines with J gene TRBJ2-7; 9 bases are shared with TRBD1. V shed 2 bases, J shed 3 bases, and the junction held 8 bases outside the gene matches. Germline V gene sequence: CDR1 MNHNY, CDR2 SVGAGI (reference sequence). CDR3 length: 16 residues.

The genes are TRBV6-5 and TRBJ1-1, with a possible D match to TRBD1 (6 bases). CDR1 MNHEY and CDR2 SVGAGI come from the germline V gene. This CDR3 contains 15 residues. Trimming removed 4 bases from V and 0 bases from J, with 12 bases in between. The CDR3 nucleotides read TGTGCCAGCAGTTCTCTAGGACAGATGAACACTGAAGCTTTCTTT. Translating gives CASSSLGQMNTEAFF.

The sample holds a few counts of this clone. This chain uses TRBV11-2 with TRBJ1-1; 7 nucleotides match TRBD1. The trim removed 4 bases at V and 2 bases at J, leaving 13 bases unmatched. The CDR3 covers 17 residues. The germline CDR1 and CDR2 sequences are SGHAT and FQNNGV. The CDR3 reads CASSSQETQGSNTEAFF. The CDR3, as DNA: TGTGCCAGCAGCTCGCAGGAAACACAGGGGAGTAACACTGAAGCTTTCTTT.

On this clone: Other DNA sequences in this specimen translate into the identical CDR3. This chain uses TRBV7-2 with TRBJ2-1; D is unclear. Trimming shortened V by 1 base and J by 9 bases, and 4 bases separated the two germline ends. CDR1 is SGHTA, CDR2 FQGNSA, per germline. This CDR3 spans 11 amino acids. The CDR3 DNA follows: TGTGCCAGCAGCTTAGTTGGTGAGCAGTTCTTC. This codes for CASSLVGEQFF.

V is TRBV27 and J is TRBJ2-5; no reliable D call. CDR1 is MNHEY, CDR2 SMNVEV, per germline (reference sequence). CDR3 length equals 13 residues. V lost 3 bases and J 5 bases, leaving 10 bases between the germline ends. The DNA of the CDR3 is TGTGCCAGCAGTTTTTTGGACGAGGAGACCCAGTACTTC. Encoded protein: CASSFLDEETQYF.

V gene TRBV9 combines with J gene TRBJ2-1; D call uncertain. The CDR3 runs 16 residues. The germline V gene encodes CDR1 SGDLS and CDR2 YYNGEE. Deletions cut 0 bases from V and 0 bases from J, with 10 bases between. The CDR3 DNA sequence: TGTGCCAGCAGCGTAGAATTGGGAAGCTCCTACAATGAGCAGTTCTTC. Its translation: CASSVELGSSYNEQFF.

J is TRBJ2-7 and V is TRBV29-1, with 7 bases aligning to TRBD1. CDR3 length equals 13 residues. Germline CDR1 reads SQVTM; CDR2 reads ANQGSEA. V lost 4 bases to trimming and J lost 8 bases; unmatched junction nucleotides: 11. Here the CDR3 reads CSVVPSTGVKQYF. The DNA of the CDR3 is TGCAGCGTTGTCCCATCCACAGGGGTGAAGCAGTACTTC.